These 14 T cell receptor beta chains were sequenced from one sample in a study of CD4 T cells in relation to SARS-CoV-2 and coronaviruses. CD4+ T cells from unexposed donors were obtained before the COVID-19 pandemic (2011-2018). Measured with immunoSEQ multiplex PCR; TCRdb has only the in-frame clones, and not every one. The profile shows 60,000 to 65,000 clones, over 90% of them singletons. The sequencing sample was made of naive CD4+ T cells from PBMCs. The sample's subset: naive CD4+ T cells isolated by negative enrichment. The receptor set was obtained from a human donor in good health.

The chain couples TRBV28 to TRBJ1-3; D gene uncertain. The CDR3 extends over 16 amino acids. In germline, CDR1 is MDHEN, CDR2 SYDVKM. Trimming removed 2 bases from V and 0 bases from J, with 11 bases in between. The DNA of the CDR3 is TGTGCCAGCAGTTTACCGGGCCAGGACTCTGGAAACACCATATATTTT. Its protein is CASSLPGQDSGNTIYF.

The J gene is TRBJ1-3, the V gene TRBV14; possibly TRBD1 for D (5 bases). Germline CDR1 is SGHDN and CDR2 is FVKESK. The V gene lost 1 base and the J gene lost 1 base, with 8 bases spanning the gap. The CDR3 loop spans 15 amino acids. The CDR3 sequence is CASSQGGVSGNTIYF. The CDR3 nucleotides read TGTGCCAGCAGCCAAGGGGGCGTATCTGGAAACACCATATATTTT.

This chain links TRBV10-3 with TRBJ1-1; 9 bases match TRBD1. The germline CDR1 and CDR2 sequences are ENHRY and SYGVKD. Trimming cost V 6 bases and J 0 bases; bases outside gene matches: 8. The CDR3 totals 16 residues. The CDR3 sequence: CAIRGDRAPMNTEAFF. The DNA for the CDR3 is TGTGCCATCAGGGGGGACAGGGCCCCAATGAACACTGAAGCTTTCTTT.

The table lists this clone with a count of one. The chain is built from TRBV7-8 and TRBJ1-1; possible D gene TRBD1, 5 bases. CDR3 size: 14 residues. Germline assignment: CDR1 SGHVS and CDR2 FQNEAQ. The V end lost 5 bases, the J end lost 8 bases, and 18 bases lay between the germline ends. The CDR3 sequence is CASSLRSGGPEAFF. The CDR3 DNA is TGTGCCAGCAGCCTACGTTCGGGGGGACCCGAAGCTTTCTTT.

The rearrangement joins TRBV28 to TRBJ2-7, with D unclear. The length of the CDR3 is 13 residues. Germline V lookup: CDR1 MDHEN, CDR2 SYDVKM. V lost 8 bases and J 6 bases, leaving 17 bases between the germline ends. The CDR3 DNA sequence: TGTGCCAGCGGGATATCCCGGACGGTCGAGCAGTACTTC. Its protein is CASGISRTVEQYF.

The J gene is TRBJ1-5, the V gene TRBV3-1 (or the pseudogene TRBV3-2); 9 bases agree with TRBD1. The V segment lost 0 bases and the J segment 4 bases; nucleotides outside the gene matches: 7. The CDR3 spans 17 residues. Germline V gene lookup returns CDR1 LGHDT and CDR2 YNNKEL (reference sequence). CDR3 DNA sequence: TGTGCCAGCAGCCAAGATCTGGGACAGGGATTAAATCAGCCCCAGCATTTT. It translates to CASSQDLGQGLNQPQHF.

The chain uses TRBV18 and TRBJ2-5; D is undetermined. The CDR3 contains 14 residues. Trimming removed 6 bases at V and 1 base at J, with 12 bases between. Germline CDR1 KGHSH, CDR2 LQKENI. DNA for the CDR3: TGTGCCAGCTCCTTGGACGGATCCCAAGAGACCCAGTACTTC. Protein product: CASSLDGSQETQYF.

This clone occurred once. In DNA form, the CDR3 reads TGTGCCAGTAGTATCAGGACTAGCGGGAGCTCCTACAATGAGCAGTTCTTC. Translation: CASSIRTSGSSYNEQFF. This chain connects TRBV19 to TRBJ2-1; TRBD2 matches 13 bases. After removal of 3 bases from V and 0 bases from J, the junction contained 2 bases not matched to a gene. This CDR3 spans 17 amino acids. Germline V gene sequence: CDR1 LNHDA, CDR2 SQIVND (reference sequence).

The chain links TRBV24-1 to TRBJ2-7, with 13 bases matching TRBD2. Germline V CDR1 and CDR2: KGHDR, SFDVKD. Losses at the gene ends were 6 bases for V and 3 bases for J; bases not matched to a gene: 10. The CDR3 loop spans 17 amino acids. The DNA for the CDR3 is TGTGCCACCAGTCTGGTTCGAGGGACTAGCGGGAACTACGAGCAGTACTTC. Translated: CATSLVRGTSGNYEQYF.

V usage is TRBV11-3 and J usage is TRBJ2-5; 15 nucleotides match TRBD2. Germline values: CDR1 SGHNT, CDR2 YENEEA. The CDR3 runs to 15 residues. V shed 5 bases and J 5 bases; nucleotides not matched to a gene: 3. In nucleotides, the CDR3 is TGTGCCAGCAGCGCCGGGACTAGCGGGAGGGAGACCCAGTACTTC. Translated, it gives CASSAGTSGRETQYF. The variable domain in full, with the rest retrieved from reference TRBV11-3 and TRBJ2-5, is EAGVVQSPRYKIIEKKQPVAFWCNPISGHNTLYWYLQNLGQGPELLIRYENEEAVDDSQLPKDRFSAERLKGVDSTLKIQPAELGDSAVYLCASSAGTSGRETQYFGPGTRLLVL.

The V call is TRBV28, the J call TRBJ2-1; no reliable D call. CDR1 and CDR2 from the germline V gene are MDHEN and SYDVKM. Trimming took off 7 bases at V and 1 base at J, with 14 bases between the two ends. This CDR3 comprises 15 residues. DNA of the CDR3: TGTGCCAGCACCCCCGCGCACTTGTCCTACAATGAGCAGTTCTTC. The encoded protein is CASTPAHLSYNEQFF.

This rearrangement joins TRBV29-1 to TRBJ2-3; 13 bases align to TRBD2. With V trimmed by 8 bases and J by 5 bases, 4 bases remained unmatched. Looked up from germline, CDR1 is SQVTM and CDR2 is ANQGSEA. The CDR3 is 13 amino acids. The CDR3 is CSPRLAGGDTQYF. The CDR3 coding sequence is TGCAGCCCGAGACTAGCGGGAGGAGATACGCAGTATTTT.

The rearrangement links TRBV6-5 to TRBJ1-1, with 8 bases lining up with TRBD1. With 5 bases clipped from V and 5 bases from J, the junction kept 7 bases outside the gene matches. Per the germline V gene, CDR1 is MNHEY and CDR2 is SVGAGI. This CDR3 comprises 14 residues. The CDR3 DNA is TGTGCCAGCAGTAACCAGGGGGCGCAGACTGAAGCTTTCTTT. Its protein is CASSNQGAQTEAFF.

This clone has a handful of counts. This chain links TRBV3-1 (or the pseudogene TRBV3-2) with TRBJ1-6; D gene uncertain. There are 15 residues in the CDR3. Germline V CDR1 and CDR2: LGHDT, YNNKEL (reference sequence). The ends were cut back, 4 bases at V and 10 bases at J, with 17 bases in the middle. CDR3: CASSPPGSGGSPLHF. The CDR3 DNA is TGTGCCAGCAGCCCTCCGGGAAGCGGAGGGTCACCCCTCCACTTT.